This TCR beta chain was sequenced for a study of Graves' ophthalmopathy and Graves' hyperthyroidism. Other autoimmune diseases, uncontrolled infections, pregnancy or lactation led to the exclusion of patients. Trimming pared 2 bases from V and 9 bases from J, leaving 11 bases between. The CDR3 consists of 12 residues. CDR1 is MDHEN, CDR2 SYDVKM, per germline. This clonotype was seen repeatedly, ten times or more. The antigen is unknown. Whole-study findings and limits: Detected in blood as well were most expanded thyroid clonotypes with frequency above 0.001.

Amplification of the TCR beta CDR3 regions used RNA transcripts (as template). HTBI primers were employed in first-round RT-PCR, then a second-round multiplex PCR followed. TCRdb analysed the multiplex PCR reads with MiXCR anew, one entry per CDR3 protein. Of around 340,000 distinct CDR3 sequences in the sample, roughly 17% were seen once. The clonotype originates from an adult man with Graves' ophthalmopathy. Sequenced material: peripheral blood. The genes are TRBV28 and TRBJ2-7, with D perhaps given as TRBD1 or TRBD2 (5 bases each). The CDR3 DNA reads TGTGCCAGCAGTTTAGGGGGAATAGGGCAGTACTTC. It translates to CASSLGGIGQYF.